This T cell receptor beta chain was documented in a study of T cells in narcolepsy. As for the study in general: Donors had narcolepsy type 1 or type 2, or were healthy controls.

V shed 7 bases and J shed 10 bases, with 13 bases lying between them. In germline, CDR1 is MNHEY, CDR2 SVGAGI. The CDR3 has 11 amino acids. As for this clone: Its antigen is not known.

Study-wide results and caveats: Reportedly, autoreactive clonotypes were serially detected in patients' blood but not controls'.

Clones were sequenced by immunoSEQ multiplex PCR, and TCRdb holds only the in-frame ones, with some missing. Of approximately 31,000 clones listed, around 80% are singletons. The chain recombines TRBV6-5 with TRBJ1-1, with a tentative D call TRBD1 (5 bases). The source is a human donor with narcolepsy. The sequencing input was CD45RA- memory CD4+ T cells from PBMCs. CDR3 in amino acids: CASTIGDAAFF. The CDR3 DNA sequence: TGTGCCAGCACCATAGGGGACGCAGCTTTCTTT.